The T cell receptor beta chain under discussion was sequenced for a study of T-cell reconstitution after alpha-beta-depleted transplantation in children (dated by TCRdb to 2016 to 2018). General notes on the study: T-cell immune reconstitution after TCRalphabeta/CD19-depleted allogeneic hematopoietic cell transplantation in children was quantitatively tracked in the study by means of TCR repertoire profiling. Paper-wide results and their limitations: In some patients, the high TCRbeta diversity seen at day 60 was put down to recipient T cells and intrathymic progenitors that had survived conditioning. Over subsequent months, a decline in hyperexpanded clone frequencies was noted, and after one year, T-cell counts and TCRbeta diversity were mostly ascribed to newly produced T cells. The apparently early recovery of alphabetaT-cell counts about two months after transplant reportedly depended on only several hundred rapidly expanded clones that came from non-depleted graft cells.

As regards this clonotype: Its antigen is not yet known. No base quality information exists; no much larger clone differs at one position.

Library preparation used PCR. The sequencing machine was an Illumina HiSeq 2500. TCR library preparation used molecular barcoding, with unique molecular identifiers applied to normalize quantification of the TCRbeta repertoire. Starting from the raw public reads, TCRdb applied fastp trimming at Q25, assembled clones with MiXCR and retained in-frame beta chains. CDR3 protein duplicates are merged, each entry listing the most common genes and DNA. This sample lists roughly 350,000 distinct CDR3 sequences; around 15% were detected once. Of the sample, about 41% falls within the top ten clones. V drops 1 base and J drops 1 base, leaving 10 bases in between. The CDR3 goes from the cysteine to the phenylalanine over 16 residues. Of the read, only the CDR3 DNA is kept; its 48 bases are in frame from base 1. From a lookup of the germline V gene (reference sequence), CDR1 and CDR2 are SEHNR and FQNEAQ. In the paper's terms, the treatment or condition label means: allogeneic hematopoietic cell transplantation with graft depleted of TCRalphabeta T cells and CD19 B cells. TCRalphabeta/CD19-depleted allogeneic hematopoietic cell grafts were given to the transplant recipients, all of whom were children.

This specimen consisted of PBMCs, mostly from graft donor cells, obtained 360 days after TCRalphabeta/CD19-depleted stem cell transplant. This chain is built from TRBV7-9 and TRBJ2-2, with TRBD2 tentatively as D gene (5 bases match). The TCR sequence derives from a male patient between 2 and 15 years old who had a stem cell transplant for acute lymphoblastic leukemia, so the T cells may come from the graft donor. The sequence in DNA is TGTGCCAGCAGCTTAGTAGTCCGGGAGAACACCGGGGAGCTGTTTTTT. This yields the protein CASSLVVRENTGELFF.